Each of the 25 T cell receptor beta chains below was sequenced from the same sample in a study of blood T cell repertoires in COVID-19. Assay: immunoSEQ multiplex PCR; the TCRdb copy retains only in-frame clones and omits some. The table lists roughly 71,000 clones, approximately 81% of them singletons, with 8.5% to 10% in the top ten. The sample comprised peripheral blood. The receptors originated from a man aged 50-59 years with active COVID-19.

The CDR3 is CASSFEGQRNEKLFF. The CDR3 coding sequence is TGTGCCAGCAGCTTCGAGGGACAGCGTAATGAAAAACTGTTTTTT. The chain employs TRBV11-2 and TRBJ1-4, with 7 bases lining up with TRBD1. The CDR3 spans 15 residues. Germline CDR1 SGHAT, CDR2 FQNNGV. Losses at the gene ends were 3 bases for V and 4 bases for J; bases not matched to a gene: 5.

The V gene is TRBV7-9, the J gene TRBJ1-1; possible D gene TRBD1, 6 bases. The germline V gene encodes CDR1 SEHNR and CDR2 FQNEAQ (reference sequence). V was clipped by 3 bases and J by 3 bases, with 11 bases between them. The CDR3 sequence is 14 residues long. CDR3 nucleotide sequence: TGTGCCAGCAGCTTTGGACCAGGGGACACTGAAGCTTTCTTT. It is translated as CASSFGPGDTEAFF.

This rearrangement joins TRBV19 to TRBJ2-3; 7 nucleotides agree with TRBD2. The CDR3 covers 16 residues. V was clipped by 5 bases and J by 5 bases; unmatched bases: 13. Germline V gene data show CDR1 as LNHDA and CDR2 as SQIVND (reference sequence). This CDR3 is CASSPHGGGVEDTQYF. The CDR3 DNA is TGTGCCAGTAGTCCCCATGGCGGGGGTGTTGAAGATACGCAGTATTTT.

The V call is TRBV6-1, the J call TRBJ2-2; the match to TRBD2 covers 10 bases. The CDR3 consists of 15 residues. The V segment lost 2 bases and the J segment 6 bases; nucleotides outside the gene matches: 3. The germline gives CDR1 MNHNS, CDR2 SASEGT. CDR3 bases: TGTGCCAGCAGTGAACTAGCGGGAGTGGCCGGGGAGCTGTTTTTT. It specifies CASSELAGVAGELFF.

V is TRBV12-3 or TRBV12-4 and J is TRBJ1-5; 7 nucleotides match TRBD1. This CDR3 is 13 amino acids long. V lost 6 bases, J lost 6 bases, and 5 bases stayed unmatched. The CDR3 DNA reads TGTGCCAGCAGCCCCCAGGGGGGTCAGCCCCAGCATTTT. It translates to CASSPQGGQPQHF.

The genes are TRBV29-1 and TRBJ2-3; weak D call: TRBD2 (6 bases). CDR3 length: 13 residues. Germline values: CDR1 SQVTM, CDR2 ANQGSEA. Here the CDR3 reads CTIGGENTDTQYF. The CDR3 nucleotides are TGCACCATAGGAGGGGAGAACACAGATACGCAGTATTTT.

The chain uses TRBV9 and TRBJ1-4; TRBD1 is a possible D gene (5 bases). The CDR3 has 19 residues. The V gene lost 0 bases and the J gene lost 0 bases, with 18 bases spanning the gap. CDR1 is SGDLS and CDR2 is YYNGEE in the germline V gene. The chain's CDR3 is CASSVGDFGRPATNEKLFF. In nucleotides, the CDR3 is TGTGCCAGCAGCGTAGGGGACTTCGGCAGGCCTGCAACTAATGAAAAACTGTTTTTT.

V and J are TRBV12-3 or TRBV12-4 and TRBJ1-1, with 10 bases aligning to TRBD1. The length of the CDR3 is 12 residues. Losses at the gene ends were 4 bases for V and 8 bases for J; bases not matched to a gene: 1. DNA of the CDR3: TGTGCCAGCAGTTGGGACAGGGGCGAAGCTTTCTTT. It yields the protein CASSWDRGEAFF.

The V and J genes are TRBV3-1 (or the pseudogene TRBV3-2) and TRBJ1-3; 7 bases map to TRBD1. V lost 4 bases, J lost 0 bases, and 6 bases stayed unmatched. The CDR3 extends over 16 amino acids. Per germline, CDR1 LGHDT and CDR2 YNNKEL (reference sequence). The CDR3 protein is CASSPRQGSSGNTIYF. The CDR3 region has the DNA TGTGCCAGCAGCCCTCGACAGGGAAGCTCTGGAAACACCATATATTTT.

This clone was observed a handful of times. The CDR3 region is CASSPTSWETQYF. CDR3 sequence (DNA): TGTGCCAGCTCACCGACTAGCTGGGAGACCCAGTACTTC. This rearrangement joins TRBV18 to TRBJ2-5; TRBD2 aligns across 7 bases. The germline CDR1 and CDR2 sequences are KGHSH and LQKENI. CDR3 length: 13 amino acids. The V segment lost 3 bases and the J segment 5 bases; nucleotides outside the gene matches: 3.

The chain uses TRBV10-1 and TRBJ2-7; D might be TRBD2 (5 bases). The germline V and J ends were trimmed by 8 bases and 4 bases, with 12 bases remaining between them. CDR1 and CDR2 (germline): WNHNN, SYGVQD (reference sequence). This CDR3 has 12 amino acids. CDR3 amino acids: CASSGNFYEQYF. For the CDR3, the DNA is TGCGCCAGCTCGGGGAATTTTTACGAGCAGTACTTC.

The chain recombines TRBV5-6 with TRBJ2-5, with 11 bases matching TRBD2. This CDR3 is built from 17 residues. The V gene end was trimmed by 2 bases and the J gene end by 5 bases; junction bases not matched to a gene: 11. Germline CDR1 and CDR2: SGHDT and YYEEEE. CDR3 coding DNA: TGTGCCAGCAGCTTTACTAGCGGGGGTCCTTGGGGGGAGACCCAGTACTTC. Protein sequence: CASSFTSGGPWGETQYF.

The rearrangement joins TRBV27 to TRBJ2-7; 8 nucleotides match TRBD1. Germline assignment: CDR1 MNHEY and CDR2 SMNVEV (reference sequence). Trimming removed 4 bases from V and 4 bases from J; junction bases left unmatched: 6. The CDR3 has 14 residues. The CDR3 sequence: CASSYGQGGYEQYF. In nucleotides, the CDR3 is TGTGCCAGCAGTTACGGACAGGGAGGTTACGAGCAGTACTTC.

This chain connects TRBV30 to TRBJ1-5; 8 bases agree with TRBD1. V lost 2 bases and J lost 4; bases outside the gene matches: 4. This CDR3 is 14 amino acids long. Germline V gives CDR1 GTSNPN, CDR2 SVGIG (reference sequence). Written as DNA, the CDR3 is TGTGCCTGGAGTACAGGGGGATTAAATCAGCCCCAGCATTTT. Translation: CAWSTGGLNQPQHF.

The rearrangement uses TRBV11-2 and TRBJ1-3; D possibly corresponds to TRBD1 (6 bases). CDR1 is SGHAT and CDR2 is FQNNGV in the germline V gene. The germline V and J ends were trimmed by 8 bases and 3 bases, with 11 bases remaining between them. CDR3 size: 13 residues. This CDR3 reads CASGTSVGNTIYF. CDR3 bases: TGTGCCAGCGGGACATCGGTTGGAAACACCATATATTTT.

The chain recombines TRBV15 with TRBJ2-3, with 12 positions matching TRBD2. The V gene end was trimmed by 1 base and the J gene end by 5 bases; junction bases not matched to a gene: 7. This CDR3 is built from 17 residues. Germline V CDR1 and CDR2: LNHNV, YYDKDF (reference sequence). The CDR3 DNA follows: TGTGCCACCAGCAGAGCCCTAGCGGGGGGGCCCGGAGATACGCAGTATTTT. Protein product: CATSRALAGGPGDTQYF.

The V and J genes are TRBV18 and TRBJ2-5; perhaps TRBD1 as D (6 bases). V was clipped by 1 base and J by 6 bases, with 15 bases between them. The CDR3 runs to 15 residues. The germline gives CDR1 KGHSH, CDR2 LQKENI. The CDR3 nucleotides read TGTGCCAGCTCACCACGTCAGGGGACGGCGAAGACCCAGTACTTC. It codes for CASSPRQGTAKTQYF.

The rearrangement uses TRBV7-9 and TRBJ1-1; no reliable D call. Germline-derived CDR1 and CDR2 are SEHNR and FQNEAQ (reference sequence). The CDR3 runs 13 residues. Trimming left V 0 bases short and J 3 bases short, with 5 bases between. CDR3 sequence reads: CASSLAGDTEAFF. Here the CDR3 DNA reads TGTGCCAGCAGCTTAGCGGGAGACACTGAAGCTTTCTTT. The complete variable domain, with remaining parts taken from reference TRBV7-9 and TRBJ1-1, reads DTGVSQNPRHKITKRGQNVTFRCDPISEHNRLYWYRQTLGQGPEFLTYFQNEAQLEKSRLLSDRFSAERPKGSFSTLEIQRTEQGDSAMYLCASSLAGDTEAFFGQGTRLTVV.

V usage is TRBV5-1 and J usage is TRBJ1-2; 9 bases fit TRBD1. The CDR3 length is 14 residues. Germline V gene lookup returns CDR1 SGHRS and CDR2 YFSETQ. Losses at the gene ends were 5 bases for V and 7 bases for J; bases not matched to a gene: 9. CDR3 loop: CASSIQGADGGYTF. The CDR3 DNA is TGCGCCAGCAGTATACAGGGGGCTGACGGTGGCTACACCTTC.

This rearrangement joins TRBV4-2 to TRBJ1-5; TRBD1 is a possible D gene (6 bases). The V gene lost 0 bases and the J gene lost 2 bases, with 8 bases spanning the gap. Germline V gives CDR1 LGHNA, CDR2 YNFKEQ. The CDR3 runs 15 residues. DNA for the CDR3: TGTGCCAGCAGCCAAGAACAGGGTGGCAATCAGCCCCAGCATTTT. It encodes CASSQEQGGNQPQHF.

V is TRBV7-2 and J is TRBJ2-3; a possible D gene is TRBD2 (5 bases). This CDR3 is built from 13 residues. Germline values: CDR1 SGHTA, CDR2 FQGNSA. Trimming cost V 5 bases and J 6 bases, with 12 bases left between them. CDR3 protein: CASSPRSGDTQYF. The DNA of the CDR3 is TGTGCCAGCAGCCCCCGCAGCGGTGATACGCAGTATTTT.

This chain joins TRBV2 and TRBJ1-3; maybe TRBD1 (5 bases). V was clipped by 6 bases and J by 4 bases, with 10 bases between them. The CDR3 consists of 13 residues. Germline V gene sequence: CDR1 SNHLY, CDR2 FYNNEI. CDR3 sequence reads: CASSLQGGNTIYF. Written as DNA, the CDR3 is TGTGCCAGCAGCCTTCAGGGAGGAAACACCATATATTTT.

This clone was observed once. The genes are TRBV4-1 and TRBJ1-3, with 9 bases aligning to TRBD1. The V segment lost 2 bases and the J segment 1 base; nucleotides outside the gene matches: 6. The CDR3 consists of 17 residues. Germline V gives CDR1 MGHRA, CDR2 YSYEKL. Here the CDR3 DNA reads TGCGCCAGCAGCCAAAAGTGGGGACAGGGTTCTGGAAACACCATATATTTT. Protein: CASSQKWGQGSGNTIYF.

This sequence joins TRBV19 and TRBJ2-7; maybe TRBD1 (7 bases). Trimming cost V 10 bases and J 3 bases, with 16 bases left between them. Germline CDR1 is LNHDA and CDR2 is SQIVND (reference sequence). CDR3 length equals 13 residues. The CDR3 here is CATRDSGYYEQYF. DNA for the CDR3: TGTGCCACCCGGGACAGCGGGTACTACGAGCAGTACTTC.

This clone was seen just once. The chain combines TRBV7-2 with TRBJ2-3; the match to TRBD1 covers 9 bases. Germline V gene lookup returns CDR1 SGHTA and CDR2 FQGNSA. This CDR3 spans 14 amino acids. J gave up 0 bases and V 8 bases, and 3 bases lay outside the gene matches. This chain's CDR3 is CASATGGSTDTQYF. In nucleotides, the CDR3 is TGTGCCAGCGCGACAGGGGGTAGCACAGATACGCAGTATTTT.